This TCR beta chain was captured by sequencing in a study of blood T cell repertoires in COVID-19. Study overall: Some COVID-19 samples were acute and others convalescent; all came from the United States, Italy and Spain.

Assay used: immunoSEQ multiplex PCR; TCRdb lists only in-frame clones, some missing. Of 350,000 to 400,000 clones listed, roughly nine tenths were seen once; the top ten hold roughly 0.9%. This CDR3 comprises 15 residues. CDR1 is SNHLY and CDR2 is FYNNEI in the germline V gene. V was clipped by 3 bases and J by 4 bases; unmatched bases: 3. The V gene is TRBV2, the J gene TRBJ2-5; the match to TRBD2 covers 12 bases. This TCR derives from a woman aged 40 to 55 who had been exposed to COVID-19. Source material: PBMCs or T cells enriched from blood (not recorded which). CDR3 in DNA: TGTGCCAGCAGTGATACGACTAGCGGGGGAGAGACCCAGTACTTC. Protein: CASSDTTSGGETQYF.